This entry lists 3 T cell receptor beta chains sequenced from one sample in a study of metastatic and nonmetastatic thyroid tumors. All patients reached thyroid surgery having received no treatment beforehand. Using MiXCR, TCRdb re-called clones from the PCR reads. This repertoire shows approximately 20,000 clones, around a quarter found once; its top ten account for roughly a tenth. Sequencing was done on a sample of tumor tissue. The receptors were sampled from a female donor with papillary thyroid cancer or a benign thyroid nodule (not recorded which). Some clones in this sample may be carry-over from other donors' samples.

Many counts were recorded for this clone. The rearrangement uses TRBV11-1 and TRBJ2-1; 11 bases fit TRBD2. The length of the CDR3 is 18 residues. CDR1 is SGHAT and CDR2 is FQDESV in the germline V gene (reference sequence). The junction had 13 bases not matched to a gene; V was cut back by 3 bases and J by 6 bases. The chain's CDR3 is CASSLKIRLAGSGNEQFF. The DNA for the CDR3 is TGTGCCAGCAGCTTGAAGATACGACTAGCGGGATCTGGCAATGAGCAGTTCTTC. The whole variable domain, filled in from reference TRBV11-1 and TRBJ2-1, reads EAEVAQSPRYKITEKSQAVAFWCDPISGHATLYWYRQILGQGPELLVQFQDESVVDDSQLPKDRFSAERLKGVDSTLKIQPAELGDSAMYLCASSLKIRLAGSGNEQFFGPGTRLTVL.

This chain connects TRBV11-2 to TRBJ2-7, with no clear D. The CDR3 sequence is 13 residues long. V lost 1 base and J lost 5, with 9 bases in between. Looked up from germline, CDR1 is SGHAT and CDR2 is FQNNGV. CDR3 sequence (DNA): TGTGCCAGCAGCTTAGTGACGGTTCACGAGCAGTACTTC. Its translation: CASSLVTVHEQYF.

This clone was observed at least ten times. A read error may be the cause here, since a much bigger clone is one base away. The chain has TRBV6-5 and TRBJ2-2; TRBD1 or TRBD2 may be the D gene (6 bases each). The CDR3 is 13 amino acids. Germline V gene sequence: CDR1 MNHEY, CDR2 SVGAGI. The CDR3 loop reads CASSYRDTGGLFF. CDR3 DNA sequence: TGTGCCAGCAGTTACAGGGACACCGGGGGGCTGTTTTTT.